The 10 T cell receptor beta chains in this list originate from one sample, sequenced in a study of cytomegalovirus exposure and HLA in healthy donors (dated by TCRdb to 2017 to 2019). Receptor amplification or capture employed the immunoSEQ multiplex PCR assay. TCRdb stores this immuneACCESS table with in-frame sequences only. Part of the clones is absent; in the studies checked, under half of the shortfall reflects unresolved V genes, and no reason is known for the rest. The sample records about 250,000 clones, about 88% of which are singletons. Around 13% of the sample is in the top ten clones. The specimen sequenced was PBMCs. These receptors came from a man aged 18 to 30 in good health and CMV-seropositive.

The rearrangement joins TRBV4-1 to TRBJ1-1; D not certain. V lost 0 bases and J 1 base, leaving 6 bases between the germline ends. Looked up from germline, CDR1 is MGHRA and CDR2 is YSYEKL. The CDR3 is 14 residues long. The CDR3 protein is CASSQEGGNTEAFF. The CDR3 nucleotides read TGCGCCAGCAGCCAAGAGGGCGGGAACACTGAAGCTTTCTTT.

This chain connects TRBV5-6 to TRBJ1-2, with D possibly TRBD1 on 5 matching bases. The CDR3 loop spans 13 amino acids. Trimming stripped 4 bases from V and 1 base from J, with 8 bases between. CDR1 SGHDT and CDR2 YYEEEE come from the germline V gene. The CDR3 reads CASSNQGNYGYTF. CDR3 sequence (DNA): TGTGCCAGCAGCAACCAGGGTAACTATGGCTACACCTTC.

The chain links TRBV2 to TRBJ2-1; D uncertain. Trimming took 6 bases from V and 0 from J, leaving 9 bases between them. This CDR3 has 14 residues. Germline V CDR1 and CDR2: SNHLY, FYNNEI. Here the CDR3 reads CASRDVSSYNEQFF. The CDR3 DNA reads TGTGCCAGCAGGGACGTAAGCTCCTACAATGAGCAGTTCTTC.

The chain has TRBV27 and TRBJ2-1, with TRBD2 matching over 9 bases. Germline lookup yields CDR1 MNHEY and CDR2 SMNVEV (reference sequence). This CDR3 region has 15 residues. V was clipped by 6 bases and J by 3 bases; unmatched bases: 6. CDR3 in DNA: TGTGCCAGCAGCACAGCGGGAGGACGCTACAATGAGCAGTTCTTC. Translating gives CASSTAGGRYNEQFF.

The CDR3, as DNA: TGTGCCATCAGTTCAGAAGGGTCTAAGGGTAGCTATGGCTACACCTTC. Encoded protein: CAISSEGSKGSYGYTF. The V and J genes are TRBV10-3 and TRBJ1-2, with D unresolved. Germline CDR1 and CDR2: ENHRY and SYGVKD. CDR3 size: 16 residues. V lost 5 bases and J lost 4, with 20 bases in between.

The genes are TRBV29-1 and TRBJ1-4; unclear D gene. The CDR3 is 14 amino acids. The V and J ends lost 4 bases and 0 bases respectively, with 9 bases between them. Germline CDR1 is SQVTM and CDR2 is ANQGSEA. CDR3 loop: CSVAARSTNEKLFF. The CDR3 region has the DNA TGCAGCGTTGCTGCACGCTCAACTAATGAAAAACTGTTTTTT.

The rearrangement joins TRBV10-3 to TRBJ2-2; 13 bases match TRBD2. V gave up 10 bases and J gave up 6 bases; unmatched junction bases: 8. The CDR3 is 15 amino acids. Germline CDR1 reads ENHRY; CDR2 reads SYGVKD. The CDR3 sequence: CATRTSGSRSGELFF. The CDR3 bases are TGTGCCACCCGGACTAGCGGGAGTAGGTCCGGGGAGCTGTTTTTT.

This chain joins TRBV30 and TRBJ2-1; TRBD2 agrees at 9 bases. The CDR3 has 15 amino acids. The V segment lost 0 bases and the J segment 9 bases; nucleotides outside the gene matches: 9. Germline V CDR1 and CDR2: GTSNPN, SVGIG (reference sequence). The CDR3, as DNA: TGTGCCTGGAGTGTGTCTGCGGGAGGGCCGGGTGAGCAGTTCTTC. Translating gives CAWSVSAGGPGEQFF.

The chain joins TRBV10-2 to TRBJ2-1; D is unclear. The CDR3 has 16 residues. The germline gives CDR1 WSHSY, CDR2 SAAADI. The V and J ends lost 6 bases and 7 bases respectively, with 22 bases between them. The CDR3 DNA reads TGCGCCAGCAGCCTCCCACCTACGAAACTTTTTAATGAGCAGTTCTTC. Translation gives CASSLPPTKLFNEQFF.

The chain has TRBV6-6 and TRBJ1-1; the match to TRBD1 covers 7 bases. The V and J ends lost 1 base and 3 bases, in that order; junction bases with no gene match: 8. This CDR3 has 16 amino acids. Looked up from germline, CDR1 is MNHNY and CDR2 is SVGAGI (reference sequence). Here the CDR3 reads CASSYFRGGGHTEAFF. The CDR3 nucleotides read TGTGCCAGCAGTTACTTTAGGGGAGGGGGCCACACTGAAGCTTTCTTT.